Each of the 27 T cell receptor beta chains below was sequenced from the same sample in a study of human T cells and chemical hapten exposure. TCRdb reprocessed the RACE reads via MiXCR and lists one record per CDR3 protein. The sample yields more than 60,000 distinct CDR3 sequences, approximately 8% seen once. Time point defined: healthy volunteer bleed at 6 weeks. From whole blood left unfractionated, total RNA was extracted. Material for sequencing was whole blood. These receptor sequences come from a male donor in good health. Some clones in this sample may be carry-over from other donors' samples.

The J gene is TRBJ2-4, the V gene TRBV6-5; D remains ambiguous. CDR1 and CDR2 (germline): MNHEY, SVGAGI. Between the trimmed V and J ends, which lost 2 bases and 9 bases, there was a span of 11 bases. This CDR3 is built from 13 residues. CDR3 in amino acids: CASSYAELGIQYF. CDR3 DNA: TGTGCCAGCAGTTACGCCGAGTTGGGCATTCAGTACTTC.

This clonotype was seen many times. V is TRBV9 and J is TRBJ2-1, with 10 bases aligning to TRBD2. V trimming: 0 bases; J trimming: 7 bases; junction bases outside the gene matches: 4. Germline values: CDR1 SGDLS, CDR2 YYNGEE. The CDR3 spans 15 residues. The CDR3 loop reads CASSVGRTSGNEQFF. The DNA for the CDR3 is TGTGCCAGCAGCGTAGGGAGGACTAGCGGTAATGAGCAGTTCTTC. The entire variable domain, with the rest obtained from reference TRBV9 and TRBJ2-1, is as follows: DSGVTQTPKHLITATGQRVTLRCSPRSGDLSVYWYQQSLDQGLQFLIQYYNGEERAKGNILERFSAQQFPDLHSELNLSSLELGDSALYFCASSVGRTSGNEQFFGPGTRLTVL.

This clonotype appeared a few times. The chain combines TRBV7-2 with TRBJ2-7; the match to TRBD2 covers 8 bases. The germline V gene has CDR1 SGHTA and CDR2 FQGNSA. Trimming cost V 1 base and J 1 base; bases outside gene matches: 9. There are 17 residues in the CDR3. Here the CDR3 DNA reads TGTGCCAGCAGCTTAGTTGCTAGCGGGCCACTTTCCTACGAGCAGTACTTC. Translated, it gives CASSLVASGPLSYEQYF.

This clonotype came up a few times. The gene calls are TRBV11-2 and TRBJ2-5; D call uncertain. The CDR3 is 15 residues long. Trimming stripped 5 bases from V and 2 bases from J, with 15 bases between. The germline CDR1 and CDR2 sequences are SGHAT and FQNNGV. CDR3 nucleotides: TGTGCCAGCAGCCCCGTGGCGGTTATACAAGAGACCCAGTACTTC. This gives the protein CASSPVAVIQETQYF.

The chain joins TRBV12-3 or TRBV12-4 to TRBJ2-1, with a tentative D call TRBD1 (5 bases). The CDR3 totals 15 residues. V lost 8 bases and J 0 bases, leaving 14 bases between the germline ends. CDR3 sequence reads: CASLRGSSSYNEQFF. In DNA, the CDR3 is TGTGCCAGCCTTAGGGGTTCAAGCTCCTACAATGAGCAGTTCTTC.

This clonotype appeared many times. The chain carries TRBV12-3 or TRBV12-4 and TRBJ2-7; 8 nucleotides line up with TRBD1. This CDR3 has 13 residues. With 1 base clipped from V and 4 bases from J, the junction kept 0 bases outside the gene matches. CDR3 residues: CASSLGTGYEQYF. In DNA form, the CDR3 reads TGTGCCAGCAGTTTAGGGACAGGGTACGAGCAGTACTTC.

Remarks on this clonotype: A read error may explain this, as a much larger clone is one base away. This is likely a read error, given that the CDR3 carries no conserved phenylalanine or tryptophan at its end. The V and J genes are TRBV20-1 and TRBJ1-1; D call uncertain. Germline CDR1 and CDR2: DFQATT and SNEGSKA (reference sequence). Trimming left V 3 bases short and J 3 bases short, with 11 bases between. The CDR3 is 13 residues long. The CDR3 is CSARAESDTEAFS. In DNA form, the CDR3 reads TGCAGTGCTAGGGCGGAATCGGACACTGAAGCTTTCTCT.

This chain links TRBV12-3 or TRBV12-4 with TRBJ2-7, with no clear D. There are 15 residues in the CDR3. V lost 2 bases and J lost 6, with 17 bases in between. CDR3 DNA: TGTGCCAGCAGTTTATCCCCGGGCCCCTCAGGCGAGCAGTACTTC. This codes for CASSLSPGPSGEQYF.

In its sample, this clonotype was seen a few times. The CDR3 protein is CATSNPGQGSYEQYF. As DNA, the CDR3 is TGTGCCACCAGCAACCCGGGACAGGGGTCCTACGAGCAGTACTTC. The gene calls are TRBV15 and TRBJ2-7; TRBD1 matches 10 bases. This CDR3 comprises 15 residues. Germline V lookup: CDR1 LNHNV, CDR2 YYDKDF (reference sequence). V shed 4 bases, J shed 1 base, and the junction held 4 bases outside the gene matches. Looking up the rest from reference TRBV15 and TRBJ2-7 gives the full variable domain: DAMVIQNPRYQVTQFGKPVTLSCSQTLNHNVMYWYQQKSSQAPKLLFHYYDKDFNNEADTPDNFQSRRPNTSFCFLDIRSPGLGDTAMYLCATSNPGQGSYEQYFGPGTRLTVT.

This clonotype was counted a single time. The CDR3 region has the DNA TGCAGTGCTAGAGGGGCCGGGACAGGGCCCTACGAGCAGTACTTC. It yields the protein CSARGAGTGPYEQYF. The chain links TRBV20-1 to TRBJ2-7, with TRBD1 identical over 9 bases. CDR1 is DFQATT, CDR2 SNEGSKA, per germline (reference sequence). The length of the CDR3 is 15 residues. Germline trimming cut 1 base from V and 2 bases from J; bases unmatched to any gene: 6.

In its sample, this clonotype was seen a few times. V gene TRBV12-3 or TRBV12-4 combines with J gene TRBJ2-3; 7 bases match TRBD1. CDR3 length equals 14 residues. V was pared by 11 bases and J by 4 bases, with 12 bases of the junction left unmatched. The CDR3 sequence: CASRGPGVPDTQYF. As DNA, the CDR3 is TGTGCCTCTAGGGGGCCCGGGGTACCAGATACGCAGTATTTT.

This clonotype was counted only a few times. The chain has TRBV29-1 and TRBJ1-1; D call uncertain. The CDR3 is 10 amino acids. CDR1 SQVTM and CDR2 ANQGSEA come from the germline V gene. V lost 4 bases and J lost 8, with 8 bases in between. Written as DNA, the CDR3 is TGCAGCGTTGCCGGACCCGAAGCTTTCTTT. As protein: CSVAGPEAFF.

This clonotype was observed a handful of times. This rearrangement joins TRBV7-2 to TRBJ2-5; D is unresolved. Germline lookup yields CDR1 SGHTA and CDR2 FQGNSA. CDR3 length equals 15 residues. The V end was cut by 2 bases, the J end by 2 bases, with 12 bases between. CDR3 residues: CASSLNVGIQETQYF. The CDR3 nucleotides are TGTGCCAGCAGCTTAAACGTGGGTATTCAAGAGACCCAGTACTTC. Full variable domain (remainder filled in from reference TRBV7-2 and TRBJ2-5): GAGVSQSPSNKVTEKGKDVELRCDPISGHTALYWYRQSLGQGLEFLIYFQGNSAPDKSGLPSDRFSAERTGGSVSTLTIQRTQQEDSAVYLCASSLNVGIQETQYFGPGTRLLVL.

This clonotype was counted between two and nine times. This chain connects TRBV27 to TRBJ1-1; D not resolved. CDR1 and CDR2 (germline): MNHEY, SMNVEV (reference sequence). The CDR3 spans 13 residues. The V end lost 7 bases, the J end lost 0 bases, and 9 bases lay between the germline ends. This CDR3 is CASTGTMNTEAFF. The CDR3 DNA reads TGTGCCAGCACCGGCACCATGAACACTGAAGCTTTCTTT.

This clonotype was detected a few times. The chain links TRBV6-5 to TRBJ1-2; possibly TRBD1 for D (6 bases). Trimming removed 0 bases at V and 5 bases at J, with 13 bases between. The germline V gene encodes CDR1 MNHEY and CDR2 SVGAGI. CDR3 length: 15 residues. The CDR3 nucleotides are TGTGCCAGCAGTTACTCGACCGGGGGCATTTATGGCTACACCTTC. This codes for CASSYSTGGIYGYTF.

This clonotype appeared a few times. The chain recombines TRBV2 with TRBJ1-1; D is perhaps TRBD1 (5 bases). The V end lost 7 bases, the J end lost 4 bases, and 13 bases lay between the germline ends. This CDR3 spans 13 amino acids. Per the germline V gene, CDR1 is SNHLY and CDR2 is FYNNEI. CDR3 amino acids: CASISREGTEAFF. CDR3 coding DNA: TGTGCCAGCATCTCCAGGGAAGGCACTGAAGCTTTCTTT.

The chain carries TRBV5-1 and TRBJ1-4; 7 nucleotides align to TRBD1. Germline trimming cut 4 bases from V and 8 bases from J; bases unmatched to any gene: 8. The CDR3 is 14 residues long. The V gene's germline CDR1 is SGHRS and CDR2 YFSETQ. As DNA, the CDR3 is TGCGCCAGCAGCACGGGGACAGCCGGGGAAAAACTGTTTTTT. The encoded protein is CASSTGTAGEKLFF. Complete variable domain (other parts from reference TRBV5-1 and TRBJ1-4): KAGVTQTPRYLIKTRGQQVTLSCSPISGHRSVSWYQQTPGQGLQFLFEYFSETQRNKGNFPGRFSGRQFSNSRSEMNVSTLELGDSALYLCASSTGTAGEKLFFGSGTQLSVL.

This clonotype appeared many times. This rearrangement joins TRBV6-6 to TRBJ2-2; no reliable D call. Per the germline V gene, CDR1 is MNHNY and CDR2 is SVGAGI (reference sequence). The CDR3 spans 14 residues. V shed 7 bases and J shed 1 base, with 10 bases lying between them. The CDR3 is CASIQDGNTGELFF. CDR3 bases: TGTGCCAGCATCCAGGACGGGAACACCGGGGAGCTGTTTTTT.

The gene calls are TRBV29-1 and TRBJ1-1; D ambiguous. The germline V gene has CDR1 SQVTM and CDR2 ANQGSEA. The CDR3 is 12 residues long. The V end lost 1 base, the J end lost 0 bases, and 3 bases lay between the germline ends. CDR3 DNA sequence: TGCAGCGTTGAAGCCTTGAACACTGAAGCTTTCTTT. It translates to CSVEALNTEAFF.

The table lists this clonotype with a few counts. The chain employs TRBV27 and TRBJ2-1; TRBD2 agrees at 11 bases. This CDR3 contains 16 residues. The germline gives CDR1 MNHEY, CDR2 SMNVEV (reference sequence). V shed 4 bases and J 4 bases; nucleotides not matched to a gene: 6. The CDR3 DNA is TGTGCCAGCAGTTCCCTAGCGGGAGGAAGTTACAATGAGCAGTTCTTC. Residues: CASSSLAGGSYNEQFF.

Many counts were recorded for this clonotype. This chain links TRBV12-3 or TRBV12-4 with TRBJ2-7; D possibly corresponds to TRBD2 (6 bases). This CDR3 contains 14 residues. Trimming took off 5 bases at V and 1 base at J, with 12 bases between the two ends. This chain's CDR3 is CASSAGTASYEQYF. CDR3 DNA: TGTGCCAGCAGTGCCGGGACTGCTTCCTACGAGCAGTACTTC.

V gene TRBV3-1 combines with J gene TRBJ2-3; D is undetermined. Between the trimmed V and J ends, which lost 0 bases and 0 bases, there was a span of 10 bases. This CDR3 region has 16 residues. Looked up from germline, CDR1 is LGHDT and CDR2 is YNNKEL (reference sequence). This chain's CDR3 is CASSQDPASSTDTQYF. The CDR3 DNA reads as TGTGCCAGCAGCCAAGATCCAGCGTCTAGCACAGATACGCAGTATTTT.

J is TRBJ2-3 and V is TRBV2; weak D call: TRBD2 (5 bases). The CDR3 spans 13 residues. Per the germline V gene, CDR1 is SNHLY and CDR2 is FYNNEI. Trimming shortened V by 7 bases and J by 4 bases, and 12 bases separated the two germline ends. CDR3 residues: CASKALAADTQYF. CDR3 coding DNA: TGTGCCAGCAAGGCGCTAGCTGCAGATACGCAGTATTTT.

This clonotype was recorded at least ten times. V is TRBV7-2 and J is TRBJ2-1, with D possibly matching TRBD2 (6 bases). CDR1 and CDR2 (germline): SGHTA, FQGNSA. The CDR3 runs to 14 residues. V lost 8 bases, J lost 4 bases, and 15 bases lay in between. CDR3 DNA: TGTGCCAGCGTCCAATGGGGACTTTACAATGAGCAGTTCTTC. Translating gives CASVQWGLYNEQFF. Filled out from reference TRBV7-2 and TRBJ2-1, the complete variable domain reads GAGVSQSPSNKVTEKGKDVELRCDPISGHTALYWYRQSLGQGLEFLIYFQGNSAPDKSGLPSDRFSAERTGGSVSTLTIQRTQQEDSAVYLCASVQWGLYNEQFFGPGTRLTVL.

The V and J genes are TRBV7-6 and TRBJ2-3, with 11 bases lining up with TRBD2. Germline values: CDR1 SGHVS, CDR2 FNYEAQ. The CDR3 spans 16 residues. J gave up 4 bases and V 1 base, and 4 bases lay outside the gene matches. CDR3 DNA: TGTGCCAGCAGCTTAGGGCTAGCGGGGGGCCCAGATACGCAGTATTTT. Its translation: CASSLGLAGGPDTQYF.

This clonotype was recorded a few times. This chain connects TRBV7-2 to TRBJ1-1, with unresolved D. The germline gives CDR1 SGHTA, CDR2 FQGNSA. The CDR3 covers 15 residues. With 0 bases removed from V and 1 base from J, the gap between germline ends came to 9 bases. The CDR3 DNA reads as TGTGCCAGCAGCTTAGCGCGAGTGCAGAACACTGAAGCTTTCTTT. It specifies CASSLARVQNTEAFF.

This clonotype appeared a few times. V and J are TRBV20-1 and TRBJ2-1; D is unresolved. The length of the CDR3 is 12 residues. The V end lost 5 bases, the J end lost 5 bases, and 10 bases lay between the germline ends. The germline CDR1 and CDR2 sequences are DFQATT and SNEGSKA (reference sequence). The chain's CDR3 is CSAGGVNNEQFF. The DNA for the CDR3 is TGCAGTGCTGGTGGGGTTAACAATGAGCAGTTCTTC.